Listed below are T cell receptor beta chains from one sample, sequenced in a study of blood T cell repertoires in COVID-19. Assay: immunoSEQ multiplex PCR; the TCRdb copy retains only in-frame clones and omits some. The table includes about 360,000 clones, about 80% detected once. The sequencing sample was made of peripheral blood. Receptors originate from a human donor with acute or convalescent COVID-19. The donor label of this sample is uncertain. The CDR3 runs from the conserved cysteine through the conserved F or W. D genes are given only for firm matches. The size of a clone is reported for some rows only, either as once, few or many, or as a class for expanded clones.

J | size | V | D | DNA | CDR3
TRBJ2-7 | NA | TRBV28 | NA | TGTGCCAGCAGTCGCGGGGACGGAAGCTCCTACGAGCAGTACTTC | CASSRGDGSSYEQYF
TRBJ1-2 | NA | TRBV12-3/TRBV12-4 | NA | TGTGCCAGCAGGCAACAGGGAAGTGGCGGCTACACCTTC | CASRQQGSGGYTF
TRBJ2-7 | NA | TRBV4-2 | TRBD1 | TGTGCCAGCAGCCAGTCCGGGACAGGGGGCGTCGAGCAGTACTTC | CASSQSGTGGVEQYF
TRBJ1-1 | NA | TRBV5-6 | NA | TGTGCCAGCAGCTTGTTCAGACTTAAAATGAACACTGAAGCTTTCTTT | CASSLFRLKMNTEAFF
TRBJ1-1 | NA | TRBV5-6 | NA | TGTGCCAGCAGCTTCGACATGCGGAACACTGAAGCTTTCTTT | CASSFDMRNTEAFF
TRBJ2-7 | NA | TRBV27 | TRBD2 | TGTGCCAGCAGTACGACTAGCGGTCCCTACGAGCAGTACTTC | CASSTTSGPYEQYF
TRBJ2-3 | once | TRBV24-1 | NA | TGTGCCACCAGTGGGCAGGGCCCAGACGCAGATACGCAGTATTTT | CATSGQGPDADTQYF
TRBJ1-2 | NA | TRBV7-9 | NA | TGTGCCAGCAGCTTAGGTCGGGGTAACTATGGCTACACCTTC | CASSLGRGNYGYTF
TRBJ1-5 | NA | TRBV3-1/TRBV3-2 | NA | TGTGCCAGCAGCCAAGGGACATCTTATAGCAATCAGCCCCAGCATTTT | CASSQGTSYSNQPQHF
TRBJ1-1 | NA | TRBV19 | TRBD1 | TGTGCCAGTAGGGGACAGGGGAACACTGAAGCTTTCTTT | CASRGQGNTEAFF
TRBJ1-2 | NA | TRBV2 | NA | TGTGCCAGCAGTGCCGCCCCCAGGGGTCTAGACTATGGCTACACCTTC | CASSAAPRGLDYGYTF
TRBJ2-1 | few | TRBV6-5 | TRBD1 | TGTGCCAGCAGTTACTCGGGACAGGGGGCATACAATGAGCAGTTCTTC | CASSYSGQGAYNEQFF
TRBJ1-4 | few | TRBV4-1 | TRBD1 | TGCGCCAGCAGCCTAATTACAGGGGAAGAACTGTTTTTT | CASSLITGEELFF
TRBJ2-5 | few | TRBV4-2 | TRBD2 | TGTGCCAGCAGCCAAACGACTAGCGGGGGGAAGGAGACCCAGTACTTC | CASSQTTSGGKETQYF
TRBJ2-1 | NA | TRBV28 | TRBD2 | TGTGCCAGCAGTTTTGGGCGGGGGGGCGTGGATGAGCAGTTCTTC | CASSFGRGGVDEQFF
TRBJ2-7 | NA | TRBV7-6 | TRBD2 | TGTGCCAGCAGCCAAACTACTAGCGGTAGCTCCTACGAGCAGTACTTC | CASSQTTSGSSYEQYF
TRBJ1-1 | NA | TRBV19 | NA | TGTGCCAGTGGAGGGCGGAGGACTGAAGCTTTCTTT | CASGGRRTEAFF
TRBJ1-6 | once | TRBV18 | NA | TGTGCCAGCTCACCTCGCGGACAGACTAATTCACCCCTCCACTTT | CASSPRGQTNSPLHF
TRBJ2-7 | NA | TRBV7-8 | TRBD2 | TGTGCCAGCAGCTTAGGGCGGCGTCTAGCGGGGGGAGGCGAGCAGTACTTC | CASSLGRRLAGGGEQYF
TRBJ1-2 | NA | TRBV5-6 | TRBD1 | TGTGCCAGCAGGGGGACCACAGGGGGCGTTGGCTACACCTTC | CASRGTTGGVGYTF
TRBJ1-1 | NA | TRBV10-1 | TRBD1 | TGCGCCAGCAGTATACGGACAGGTACTGAAGCTTTCTTT | CASSIRTGTEAFF
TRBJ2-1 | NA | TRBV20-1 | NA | TGCAGTGCTAGTGACCCGGCGAGGTCTCGGACCTACAATGAGCAGTTCTTC | CSASDPARSRTYNEQFF
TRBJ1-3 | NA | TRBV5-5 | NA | TGTGCCAGCAGCATACAGGGCTTCGGAAACACCATATATTTT | CASSIQGFGNTIYF
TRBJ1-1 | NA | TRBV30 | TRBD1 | TGTGCCTGGGACGACAGGGGGACTGAAGCTTTCTTT | CAWDDRGTEAFF
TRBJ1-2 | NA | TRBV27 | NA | TGTGCCAGTGGACTGACCTATGGCTACACCTTC | CASGLTYGYTF
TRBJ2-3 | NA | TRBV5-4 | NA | TGTGCCAGCAGCCTTGGGGGGTCCACCACAGATACGCAGTATTTT | CASSLGGSTTDTQYF
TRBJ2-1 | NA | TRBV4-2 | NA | TGTGCCAGCAGCCAAGACCACTATGAGCAGTTCTTC | CASSQDHYEQFF
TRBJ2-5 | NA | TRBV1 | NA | TGCACCAGCAGCCAAGACAAAGGGGTTAAGACAAGCAGGTGGGAGACCCAGTACTTC | CTSSQDKGVKTSRWETQYF
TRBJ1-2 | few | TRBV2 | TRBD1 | TGTGCCAGCAGTGCGGACAGGACTTATGGCTACACCTTC | CASSADRTYGYTF
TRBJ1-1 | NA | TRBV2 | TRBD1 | TGTGCCAGCAAGGACTCGGACAGGGGGAACACTGAAGCTTTCTTT | CASKDSDRGNTEAFF
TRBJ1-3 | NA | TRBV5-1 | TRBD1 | TGCGCCAGCAGACGAAACACAGGGGGCTCTGGAAACACCATATATTTT | CASRRNTGGSGNTIYF
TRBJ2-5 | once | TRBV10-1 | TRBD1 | TGCGCCAGCAGTGCCCAGGGGGCAGGGGAAGAGACCCAGTACTTC | CASSAQGAGEETQYF
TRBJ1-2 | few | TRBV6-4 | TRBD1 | TGTGCCAGCAGTGCCGGGACAGGGATGGGCTACACCTTC | CASSAGTGMGYTF
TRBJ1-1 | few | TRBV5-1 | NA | TGCGCCAGCAGCCCGGACAGTGACACTGAAGCTTTCTTT | CASSPDSDTEAFF
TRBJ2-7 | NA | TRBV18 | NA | TGTGCCAGCTCACCACTAAATCGCGGGCCTACCTACGAGCAGTACTTC | CASSPLNRGPTYEQYF
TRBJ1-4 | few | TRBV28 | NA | TGTGCCAGTTTCGGAGGTGAAAAACTGTTTTTT | CASFGGEKLFF
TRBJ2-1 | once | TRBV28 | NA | TGTGCCAGCAGTTTATTCGGCGGAGGAAACAATGAGCAGTTCTTC | CASSLFGGGNNEQFF
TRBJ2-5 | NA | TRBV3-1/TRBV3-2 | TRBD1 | TGTGCCAGCAGCCAAAGGGGGCGCGTAGAGACCCAGTACTTC | CASSQRGRVETQYF
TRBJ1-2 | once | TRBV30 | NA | TGTGCCTGGAACAAGGGCGGAGGGTTTGGGGGCTACACCTTC | CAWNKGGGFGGYTF
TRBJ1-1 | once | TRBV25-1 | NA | TGTGCCAGCAGTACAGACAGAGGAATATACACTGAAGCTTTCTTT | CASSTDRGIYTEAFF
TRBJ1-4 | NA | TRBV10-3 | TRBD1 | TGTGCCATCAGCGGGACAGGGAATGAAAAACTGTTTTTT | CAISGTGNEKLFF
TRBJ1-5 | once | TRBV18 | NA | TGTGCCAGCTCTGACGCGGGACGGGGTCAGCCCCAGCATTTT | CASSDAGRGQPQHF
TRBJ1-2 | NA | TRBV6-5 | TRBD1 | TGTGCCAGCAGTTACTCGAAGGACAGGGTTTATGGCTACACCTTC | CASSYSKDRVYGYTF
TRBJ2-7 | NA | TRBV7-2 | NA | TGTGCCAGCAGCTTAGGCCCCGGGACCTACGAGCAGTACTTC | CASSLGPGTYEQYF
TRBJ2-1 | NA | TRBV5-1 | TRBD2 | TGCGCCAGCAGCGTGAGTCTAGCGGGGGTTGACAATGAGCAGTTCTTC | CASSVSLAGVDNEQFF
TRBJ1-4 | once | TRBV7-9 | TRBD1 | TGTGCCAGCAGTCATGCAGGGGACAGGGGTGAAAAACTGTTTTTT | CASSHAGDRGEKLFF
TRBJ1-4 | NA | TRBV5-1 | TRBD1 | TGCGCCAGCAGCCGAGGGACAGGGGAAGTAATTGGTGGAAAACTGTTTTTT | CASSRGTGEVIGGKLFF
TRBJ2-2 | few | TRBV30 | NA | TGTGCCTGGATCCAAGGACAGGAGCTGTTTTTT | CAWIQGQELFF
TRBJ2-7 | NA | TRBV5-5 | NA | TGTGCCAGCAGCCGACTGGGGCCCTCCGAGCAGTACTTC | CASSRLGPSEQYF
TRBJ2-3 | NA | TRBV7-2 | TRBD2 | TGTGCCAGCAGCCCTTGGTCGACTAGCGGCACAGATACGCAGTATTTT | CASSPWSTSGTDTQYF